The source of this T cell receptor (beta chain) is a study of T cell repertoires in cytomegalovirus infection. Overall study context: Recently identified HLA-C-restricted CMV epitopes were used, and well-studied HLA-B-restricted CMV epitopes were used as well. Public TCR beta signature analysis indicated the presence of both CMV infection and matching HLA type.

The CDR3 has 13 residues. Germline CDR1 reads MGHRA; CDR2 reads YSYEKL. This clonotype was seen at least ten times. Antigen unknown. One end of the junction is discordant with germline, which a read error may explain. TCRdb re-called the reads with MiXCR, one entry per CDR3 protein. In the table there are about 700,000 distinct CDR3 sequences, around 35% of which are singletons. Broader study findings: The ex vivo response was dominated by HLA-C-restricted CMV-specific TCR beta clonotypes. Individuals carrying CMV plus the relevant HLA were identified by cumulative frequency of public TCR beta families.

The chain links TRBV4-1 to TRBJ1-1, with D tentatively TRBD1 (6 bases). Sequences were derived from cultured PBMCs, sampled from culture after CMV antigen stimulation. This clonotype originated in a human donor in good health (CMV status not recorded). Some clones in this sample may be carry-over from other donors' samples. The CDR3 nucleotides read TGTGCCAGCAGCCAAGAAGGGGGCACTGAAGCTTTCTTT. This sequence encodes CASSQEGGTEAFF.